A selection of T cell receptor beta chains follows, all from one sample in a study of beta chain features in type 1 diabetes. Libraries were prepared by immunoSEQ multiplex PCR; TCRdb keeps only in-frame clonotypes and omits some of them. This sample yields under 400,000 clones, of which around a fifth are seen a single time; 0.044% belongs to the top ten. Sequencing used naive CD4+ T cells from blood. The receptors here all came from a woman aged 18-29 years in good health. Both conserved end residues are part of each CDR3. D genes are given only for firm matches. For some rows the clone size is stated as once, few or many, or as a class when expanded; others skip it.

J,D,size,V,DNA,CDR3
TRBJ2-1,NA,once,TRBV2,TGTGCCAGCAGGGGGGGAGTAGGCTCCTACAATGAGCAGTTCTTC,CASRGGVGSYNEQFF
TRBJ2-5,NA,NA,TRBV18,TGTGCCAGCTCAGCGCCACCCTTACAAGAGACCCAGTACTTC,CASSAPPLQETQYF
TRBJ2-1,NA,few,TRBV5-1,TGCGCCAGCCTCAGGGGGGTGAGGGACTCCTACAATGAGCAGTTCTTC,CASLRGVRDSYNEQFF
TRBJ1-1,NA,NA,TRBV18,TGTGCCAGCTCACCAGCAGGTGGGGGGACTGAAGCTTTCTTT,CASSPAGGGTEAFF
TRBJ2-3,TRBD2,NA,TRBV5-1,TGCGCCAGCAGCTTGGTCCCGACTAGCGGGAGCACAGATACGCAGTATTTT,CASSLVPTSGSTDTQYF
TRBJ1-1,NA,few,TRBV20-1,TGCAGTGCTCCGTTCTTGGCAGAAGCTTTCTTT,CSAPFLAEAFF
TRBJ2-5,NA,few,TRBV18,TGTGCCAGCTCCATAGCGGATCAAGAGACCCAGTACTTC,CASSIADQETQYF
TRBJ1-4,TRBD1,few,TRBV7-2,TGTGCCAGCAGCCAGGGACAGGGAAATGAAAAACTGTTTTTT,CASSQGQGNEKLFF
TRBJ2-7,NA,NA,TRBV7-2,TGTGCCAGCACCCTTGCAGGGCCGTCCTACGAGCAGTACTTC,CASTLAGPSYEQYF
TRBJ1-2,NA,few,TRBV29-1,TGCAGCGTTGTCAGTGGCTACACCTTC,CSVVSGYTF
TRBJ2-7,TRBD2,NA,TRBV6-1,TGTGCCAGCAGTACGCGGGGGGAAGACTACGAGCAGTACTTC,CASSTRGEDYEQYF
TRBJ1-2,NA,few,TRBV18,TGTGCCAGCTCACCTTACCAGACAGGACCCAATGGCTACACCTTC,CASSPYQTGPNGYTF
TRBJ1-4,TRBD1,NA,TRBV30,TGTGCCTGGAGTGTGGTAGTGAGGGGGCTGGAAAAACTGTTTTTT,CAWSVVVRGLEKLFF
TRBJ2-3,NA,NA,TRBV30,TGTGCCTGGAGAAGCAGCACAGATACGCAGTATTTT,CAWRSSTDTQYF
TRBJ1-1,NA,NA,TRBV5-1,TGCGCCAGCAGCTTTTCCAGCGCGAACACTGAAGCTTTCTTT,CASSFSSANTEAFF
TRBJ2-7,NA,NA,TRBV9,TGTGCCAGCAGCGCTTACGAGCAGTACTTC,CASSAYEQYF
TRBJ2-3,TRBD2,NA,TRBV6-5,TGTGCCAGCAGTAGCGGGGGGGCCCCAGATACGCAGTATTTT,CASSSGGAPDTQYF
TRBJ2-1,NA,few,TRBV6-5,TGTGCCAGCAGTTACCTGGGTCAAGGAGGGAGCAATGAGCAGTTCTTC,CASSYLGQGGSNEQFF
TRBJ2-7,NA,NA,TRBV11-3,TGTGCCAGCAGCTTAGATAGACTTAACGAGCAGTACTTC,CASSLDRLNEQYF
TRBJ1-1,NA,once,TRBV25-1,TGTGCCAGCAGTGGGCCCCTTTTCTTT,CASSGPLFF
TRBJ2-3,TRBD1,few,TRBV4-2,TGTGCCAGCAGCCAACTCGGACAGGGCACAGATACGCAGTATTTT,CASSQLGQGTDTQYF
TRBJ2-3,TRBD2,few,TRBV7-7,TGTGCTAGCAGCTTAGGAGCGGGAGTCGGTACGCAGTATTTT,CASSLGAGVGTQYF
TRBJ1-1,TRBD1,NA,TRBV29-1,TGCAGCGTGAGGGGACAGGAGAACACTGAAGCTTTCTTT,CSVRGQENTEAFF
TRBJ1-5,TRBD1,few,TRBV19,TGTGCCAGTAGTGCGGACAGGAGAGGGAATCAGCCCCAGCATTTT,CASSADRRGNQPQHF
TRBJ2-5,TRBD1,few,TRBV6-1,TGTGCCAGCAGTGAGGGACAGGAGTCGCGGGAGACCCAGTACTTC,CASSEGQESRETQYF
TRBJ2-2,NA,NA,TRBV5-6,TGTGCCAGCAGCCGGACTACCACCGGGGAGCTGTTTTTT,CASSRTTTGELFF
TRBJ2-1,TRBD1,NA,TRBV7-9,TGTGCCAGCAGCAAGAGGGGACAGGGGGCGTATGAGCAGTTCTTC,CASSKRGQGAYEQFF
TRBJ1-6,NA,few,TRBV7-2,TGTGCCAGCAGCTTTAGAGTAATGAATTCACCCCTCCACTTT,CASSFRVMNSPLHF
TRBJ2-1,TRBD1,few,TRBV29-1,TGCAGCGCCCCGAACCCCACAGGGGGCCAGGGCAATGAGCAGTTCTTC,CSAPNPTGGQGNEQFF
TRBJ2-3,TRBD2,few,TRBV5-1,TGCGCCAGCAGCACAAGGGGACTAGCGGGGGGGCGCGGTACGCAGTATTTT,CASSTRGLAGGRGTQYF
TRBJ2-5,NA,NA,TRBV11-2,TGTGCCAGCAGCTTAGCTTTAGCGTCGGAGACCCAGTACTTC,CASSLALASETQYF
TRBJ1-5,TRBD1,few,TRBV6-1,TGTGCCAGCACCTGGGACAGGGGCAATCAGCCCCAGCATTTT,CASTWDRGNQPQHF
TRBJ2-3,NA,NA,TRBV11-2,TGTGCCAGCAGAACCGGGACTCCACATTCAAATACGCAGTATTTT,CASRTGTPHSNTQYF
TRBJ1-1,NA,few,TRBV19,TGTGCCAGTAGTATAGGAGACAGGAACACTGAAGCTTTCTTT,CASSIGDRNTEAFF
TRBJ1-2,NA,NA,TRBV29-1,TGCAGCGTTGAAGCTGTGACGGGAAGCTATGGCTACACCTTC,CSVEAVTGSYGYTF
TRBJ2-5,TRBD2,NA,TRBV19,TGTGCCAGTAGTAACCGCGGGAGGGCCCAGGAGACCCAGTACTTC,CASSNRGRAQETQYF
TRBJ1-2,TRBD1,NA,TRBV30,TGTGCCTGGACAGGGGGTCTTCTGCGCTACACCTTC,CAWTGGLLRYTF
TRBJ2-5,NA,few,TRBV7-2,TGTGCCAGCAGCGCCCCGGGGGAGACCCAGTACTTC,CASSAPGETQYF
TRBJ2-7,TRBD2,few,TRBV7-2,TGTGCCAGCGGCTTAGCGGGAGTGAGGTACGAGCAGTACTTC,CASGLAGVRYEQYF
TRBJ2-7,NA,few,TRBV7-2,TGTGCCAGCAGCCCCGCGGGGTACTCCACCTACGAGCAGTACTTC,CASSPAGYSTYEQYF
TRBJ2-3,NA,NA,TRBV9,TGTGCCAGCAGCGTAGCTGAGGGTACGCAGTATTTT,CASSVAEGTQYF
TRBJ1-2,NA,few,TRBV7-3,TGTGCCAGCAGCTTAGGCCAAGGGGAATTTAGTGGCTACACCTTC,CASSLGQGEFSGYTF
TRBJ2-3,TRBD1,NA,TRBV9,TGTGCCAGCAGCGTAGTAGGGACAGGGACAGATACGCAGTATTTT,CASSVVGTGTDTQYF
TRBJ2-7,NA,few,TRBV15,TGTGCCACCAGCAGGGACCGGGGAAAGGCGCAGTACTTC,CATSRDRGKAQYF
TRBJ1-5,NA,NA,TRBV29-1,TGCAGCGTTGCGGAGGGATTGGATCAGCCCCAGCATTTT,CSVAEGLDQPQHF
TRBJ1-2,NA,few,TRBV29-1,TGCAGCGTAGGAGGGGTCGACTCTGGCTACACCTTC,CSVGGVDSGYTF
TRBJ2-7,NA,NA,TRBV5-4,TGTGCCAGCAGCCGCGCGATTGGCGAGCAGTACTTC,CASSRAIGEQYF
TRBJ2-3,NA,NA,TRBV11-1,TGTGCCAGCAGCTTAGAAGGACAGAAAACAGATACGCAGTATTTT,CASSLEGQKTDTQYF